The clone carrying this T cell receptor beta chain has a single count. Its antigen is not known. V dropped 0 bases and J dropped 3 bases, with 15 bases sitting between them. Germline V gene sequence: CDR1 SGHRS, CDR2 YFSETQ. CDR3 length equals 16 residues. The sample is drawn from a study of PD-L1 blockade in urothelial cancer. The wider study: Male sex and bladder-origin urothelial cancer characterized about 85% of the 29 patients.

Study-level results: TCR clonality was measured in pretreatment peripheral blood. Clonality below the median predicted better survival.

Only in-frame clones appear in the TCRdb table, and some are missing; sequencing was by immunoSEQ multiplex PCR. The profile covers some 100,000 clones, with around 90% appearing a single time and just over 0.9% taken by the ten largest. The chain uses TRBV5-1 and TRBJ1-1, with D uncertain. This TCR came from a woman older than 75 with urothelial cancer. The specimen comprised PBMCs, sampled around atezolizumab (anti-PD-L1) treatment. The CDR3 reads CASSLDGGTLYTEAFF. The CDR3 DNA sequence: TGCGCCAGCAGCTTGGACGGCGGAACACTTTACACTGAAGCTTTCTTT.